This is a list of T cell receptor beta chains from one sample in a study of response to subunit inactivated influenza vaccine. TCRdb reprocessed the RT-PCR reads with MiXCR, giving one entry per CDR3 protein. This sample has approximately 530,000 distinct CDR3 sequences, with approximately 7.3% found just once. The sequences come from PBMCs from blood, collected around 25 months after vaccination. The receptors stem from a man in his fifties or sixties who received an inactivated influenza vaccine. CDR3s include the opening cysteine and the closing phenylalanine or tryptophan. The order of the fields is D gene, clone size, V gene, J gene, CDR3 DNA, CDR3 protein. D genes are given only for firm matches. Rows may omit the clone size; those that give it use once, few, many or a size class.

-	many	TRBV10-3	TRBJ2-7	TGTGCCATCAGTGGTCGGGACGGCTCCTACGAGCAGTACTTC	CAISGRDGSYEQYF
-	-	TRBV9	TRBJ1-4	TGTGCCAGCAGCGTTTCGTCAAGCGAAAAACTGTTTTTT	CASSVSSSEKLFF
-	few	TRBV28	TRBJ1-2	TGTGCCAGCAGTCCCTCCCGGAACTATGGCTACACCTTC	CASSPSRNYGYTF
-	many	TRBV27	TRBJ2-1	TGTGCCAGCAGCCCATCCCGTGGAAACCGTGGCTACAATGAGCAGTTCTTC	CASSPSRGNRGYNEQFF
-	few	TRBV23-1	TRBJ2-2	TGCGCCAGCAGTCAATCCGACAGGCTGCTGTTTTTT	CASSQSDRLLFF
-	-	TRBV15	TRBJ1-3	TGTGCCACCAGCGGTGGCACTCCGAGCTCTGGAAACACCATATATTTT	CATSGGTPSSGNTIYF
-	few	TRBV7-9	TRBJ2-5	TGTGCCAGCAGCTTATCCAGGGGGACCCAGTACTTC	CASSLSRGTQYF
-	-	TRBV4-2	TRBJ2-3	TGTGCCAGCAGCCAAGGGGATGGGGGGGGCTGGAGCACAGATACGCAGTATTTT	CASSQGDGGGWSTDTQYF
TRBD1	-	TRBV12-3/TRBV12-4	TRBJ2-2	TGTGCCAGCAGTTTTTCACAGGGGGCTTACGGGGAGCTGTTTTTT	CASSFSQGAYGELFF
-	-	TRBV12-3/TRBV12-4	TRBJ1-2	TGTGCCAGCTCCGGTTTTAGCTATGGCTACACCTTC	CASSGFSYGYTF
-	many	TRBV5-1	TRBJ2-2	TGCGCCAGCAGCTTTGGACTGATGAACACCGGGGAGCTGTTTTTT	CASSFGLMNTGELFF
TRBD2	many	TRBV4-3	TRBJ2-2	TGCGCCAGCAGCCGTAGCGGGGGGGCAGTCACCGGGGAGCTGTTTTTT	CASSRSGGAVTGELFF
TRBD1	-	TRBV5-1	TRBJ2-7	TGCGCCAGCAGCTTCGAACAGGGGACCTCCTACGAGCAGTACTTC	CASSFEQGTSYEQYF
TRBD1	many	TRBV7-9	TRBJ1-2	TGTGCCAGCAGTTTTTCCCCGGGACAGGTACATGGCTACACCTTC	CASSFSPGQVHGYTF
-	many	TRBV7-2	TRBJ2-3	TGTGCCAGCAGCACCGGAGAAAGCACAGATACGCAGTATTTT	CASSTGESTDTQYF
-	-	TRBV12-3/TRBV12-4	TRBJ2-1	TGTGCCAGCAGTCCGGACGCCTCCTCCTACAATGAGCAGTTCTTC	CASSPDASSYNEQFF
TRBD1	many	TRBV4-3	TRBJ1-1	TGCGCCAGCAGCCAAGATGGAGGACAGGGGGACACTGAAGCTTTCTTT	CASSQDGGQGDTEAFF
-	few	TRBV12-3/TRBV12-4	TRBJ2-3	TGTGCCAGCAGTTGGACTAATTCCTTCCTTGGGGATACGCAGTATTTT	CASSWTNSFLGDTQYF
TRBD2	many	TRBV7-2	TRBJ2-5	TGTGCCAGCAGTTTGGGCGGGGGGTACCAAGAGACCCAGTACTTC	CASSLGGGYQETQYF
TRBD1	-	TRBV10-3	TRBJ1-2	TGTGCCATCAGTGGCCGGGGACAGCGGGCGAATGGCTACACCTTC	CAISGRGQRANGYTF
-	-	TRBV20-1	TRBJ2-7	TGCAGTGCTGTCCGGGACCGGTCCTACGAGCAGTACTTC	CSAVRDRSYEQYF
TRBD1	-	TRBV7-2	TRBJ2-1	TGTGCCAGCAGCCCGGGACAGGGCTCGTACTACAATGAGCAGTTCTTC	CASSPGQGSYYNEQFF
-	-	TRBV11-3	TRBJ2-1	TGTGCCAGCAGCTTAGTTTTTAACAATGAGCAGTTCTTC	CASSLVFNNEQFF
-	few	TRBV20-1	TRBJ1-6	TGCAGTGCTTCTAAGAGCTCCTATAATTCACCCCTCCACTTT	CSASKSSYNSPLHF
-	many	TRBV2	TRBJ2-7	TGTGCCAGCAAGGCAGTCTACGAGCAGTACTTC	CASKAVYEQYF
TRBD1	-	TRBV20-1	TRBJ2-7	TGCAGTGCTAGACGGGACAGCCCCTACGAGCAGTACTTC	CSARRDSPYEQYF
-	few	TRBV20-1	TRBJ2-1	TGCAGTGCTAGAGCTCAGGGGTCGAGGAACTACAATGAGCAGTTCTTC	CSARAQGSRNYNEQFF
-	-	TRBV12-3/TRBV12-4	TRBJ2-5	TGTGCCAGCATGTTGGGGGCAGAGACCCAGTACTTC	CASMLGAETQYF
TRBD2	few	TRBV4-2	TRBJ2-2	TGTGCCAGCAGCCAACCCGGGAGGGAAGCCGGGGAGCTGTTTTTT	CASSQPGREAGELFF
TRBD2	few	TRBV4-2	TRBJ2-5	TGTGCCAGCAGCCAAGATCCGGGACTAGCCCCTCCCAAACAAGAGACCCAGTACTTC	CASSQDPGLAPPKQETQYF
-	many	TRBV5-1	TRBJ2-3	TGCGCCAGCAGCCCCTTCGGATTACACACAGATACGCAGTATTTT	CASSPFGLHTDTQYF
-	many	TRBV7-2	TRBJ2-2	TGTGCCAGCAGCCCAACGGGATACGACGGGGAGCTGTTTTTT	CASSPTGYDGELFF
TRBD2	-	TRBV20-1	TRBJ2-2	TGCAGTGCTAGGACTAGCGGGGGGACCGGGGAGCTGTTTTTT	CSARTSGGTGELFF
TRBD2	few	TRBV7-6	TRBJ2-7	TGTGCCAGCAGCTTAGGGGGGGGGATTGCGGTCGACGAGCAGTACTTC	CASSLGGGIAVDEQYF
-	few	TRBV6-5	TRBJ1-2	TGTGCCAGCAGTTACGTTGGAGGGAATAACTATGGCTACACCTTC	CASSYVGGNNYGYTF
TRBD2	-	TRBV29-1	TRBJ2-1	TGCAGCGTTGCAGGACTAGCGGGACTCCGCTCCTACAATGAGCAGTTCTTC	CSVAGLAGLRSYNEQFF
TRBD1	many	TRBV6-2/TRBV6-3	TRBJ2-1	TGTGCCAGCAGTTACTTGGACAGGGTCTACAATGAGCAGTTCTTC	CASSYLDRVYNEQFF
TRBD1	few	TRBV20-1	TRBJ2-2	TGCAGTGCTAGAGATAACGGCAGGGGGCAACGAGGCGGGGAGCTGTTTTTT	CSARDNGRGQRGGELFF
-	many	TRBV28	TRBJ2-2	TGTGCCAGCAGTTCACTGGAGAGGGGAGGTGGGGAGCTGTTTTTT	CASSSLERGGGELFF
TRBD2	many	TRBV12-3/TRBV12-4	TRBJ2-7	TGTGCCAGCAGTCCCAGGACTAGCGTCTCCTACGAGCAGTACTTC	CASSPRTSVSYEQYF
-	-	TRBV28	TRBJ2-1	TGTGCCAGCAGCGGCGGGACTTTCGAGGGTGAGCAGTTCTTC	CASSGGTFEGEQFF
TRBD2	-	TRBV7-2	TRBJ2-7	TGTGCCAGCAGCCCAACTAGCGGACTTCCCTACGAGCAGTACTTC	CASSPTSGLPYEQYF
-	-	TRBV28	TRBJ1-6	TGTGCCAGCAGTCCCAGCCTTAACAGTTCACCCCTCCACTTT	CASSPSLNSSPLHF